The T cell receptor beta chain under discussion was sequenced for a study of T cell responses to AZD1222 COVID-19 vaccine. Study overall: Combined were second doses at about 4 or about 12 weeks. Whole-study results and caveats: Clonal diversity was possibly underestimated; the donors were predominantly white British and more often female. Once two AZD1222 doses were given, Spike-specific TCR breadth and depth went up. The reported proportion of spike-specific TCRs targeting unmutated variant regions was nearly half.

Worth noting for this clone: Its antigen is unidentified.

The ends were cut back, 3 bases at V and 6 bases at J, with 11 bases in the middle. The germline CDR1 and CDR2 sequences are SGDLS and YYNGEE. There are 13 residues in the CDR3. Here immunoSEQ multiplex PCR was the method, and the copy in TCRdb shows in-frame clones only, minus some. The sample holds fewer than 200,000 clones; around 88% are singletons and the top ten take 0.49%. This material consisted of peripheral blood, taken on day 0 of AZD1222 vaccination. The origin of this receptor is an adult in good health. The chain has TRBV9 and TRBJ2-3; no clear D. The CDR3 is CASSGTGRDTQYF. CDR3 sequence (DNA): TGTGCCAGCAGCGGTACCGGCAGGGATACGCAGTATTTT.